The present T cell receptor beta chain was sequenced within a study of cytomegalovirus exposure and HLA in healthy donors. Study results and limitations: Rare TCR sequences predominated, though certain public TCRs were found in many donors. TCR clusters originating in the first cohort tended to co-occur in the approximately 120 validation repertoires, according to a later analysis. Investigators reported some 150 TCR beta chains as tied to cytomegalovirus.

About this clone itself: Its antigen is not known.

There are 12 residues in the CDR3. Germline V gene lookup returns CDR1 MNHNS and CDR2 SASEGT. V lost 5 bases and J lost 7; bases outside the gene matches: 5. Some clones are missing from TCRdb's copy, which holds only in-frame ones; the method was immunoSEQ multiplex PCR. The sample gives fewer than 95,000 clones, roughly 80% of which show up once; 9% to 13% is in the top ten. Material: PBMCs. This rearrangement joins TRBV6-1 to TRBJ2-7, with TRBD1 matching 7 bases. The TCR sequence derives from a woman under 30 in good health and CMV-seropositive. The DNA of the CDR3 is TGTGCCAGCAGTAGACAGGGTTGGGAGCAGTACTTC. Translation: CASSRQGWEQYF.